This is a list of T cell receptor beta chains from one sample in a study of cytomegalovirus exposure and HLA in healthy donors. Generated by immunoSEQ multiplex PCR, the TCRdb table keeps only in-frame clones and is missing some. Of around 97,000 clones listed, around 76% are singletons. The sequenced sample consisted of PBMCs. The receptors stem from a woman younger than 30 in good health and CMV-seropositive. Both conserved end residues are part of each CDR3. A D gene is named only where the DNA matches it firmly. Some rows have no size entry. The others give once, few or many, or a class for an expanded clone.

d_gene: .
v_gene: TRBV5-1
abundance: .
j_gene: TRBJ2-7
CDR3nt: TGCGCCAGCAGCTTGGTACAGGGAGAGCAGTACTTC
CDR3aa: CASSLVQGEQYF

d_gene: TRBD2
v_gene: TRBV11-3
abundance: few
j_gene: TRBJ2-1
CDR3nt: TGTGCCAGCAGCCCGAGACTAGCGGGGTACAATGAGCAGTTCTTC
CDR3aa: CASSPRLAGYNEQFF

d_gene: TRBD2
v_gene: TRBV2
abundance: .
j_gene: TRBJ2-5
CDR3nt: TGTGCCAGCAGTGCCTGGACTAGCAGCCAAGAGACCCAGTACTTC
CDR3aa: CASSAWTSSQETQYF

d_gene: TRBD2
v_gene: TRBV29-1
abundance: .
j_gene: TRBJ2-3
CDR3nt: TGCAGCGTACCGCTAGCGGGGGGAGGGACAGATACGCAGTATTTT
CDR3aa: CSVPLAGGGTDTQYF

d_gene: .
v_gene: TRBV5-4
abundance: .
j_gene: TRBJ1-2
CDR3nt: TGTGCCAGCAGCTTGGCCCGGAACTATGGCTACACCTTC
CDR3aa: CASSLARNYGYTF

d_gene: .
v_gene: TRBV6-6
abundance: .
j_gene: TRBJ1-1
CDR3nt: TGTGCCAGCAGTTACTCGAGCGGTTGGGCTTTCTTT
CDR3aa: CASSYSSGWAFF

d_gene: TRBD2
v_gene: TRBV7-3
abundance: once
j_gene: TRBJ2-1
CDR3nt: TGTGCCAGCAGCTCTACTAGCGGGAGGATTCCCCTGGGTGAGCAGTTCTTC
CDR3aa: CASSSTSGRIPLGEQFF

d_gene: TRBD1
v_gene: TRBV5-1
abundance: .
j_gene: TRBJ1-1
CDR3nt: TGCGCCAGCACGACAGGGATTAACACTGAAGCTTTCTTT
CDR3aa: CASTTGINTEAFF

d_gene: .
v_gene: TRBV7-8
abundance: .
j_gene: TRBJ2-3
CDR3nt: TGTGCCAGCAGCCTACAGGGAGATACGCAGTATTTT
CDR3aa: CASSLQGDTQYF

d_gene: TRBD2
v_gene: TRBV27
abundance: .
j_gene: TRBJ2-1
CDR3nt: TGTGCCAGCCAACTTACTAGCGGGAGTACGAATGAGCAGTTCTTC
CDR3aa: CASQLTSGSTNEQFF

d_gene: .
v_gene: TRBV28
abundance: .
j_gene: TRBJ2-1
CDR3nt: TGTGCCAGCGGCCAAGGGGCAGGAACCTCCTACAATGAGCAGTTCTTC
CDR3aa: CASGQGAGTSYNEQFF

d_gene: .
v_gene: TRBV5-6
abundance: once
j_gene: TRBJ2-1
CDR3nt: TGTGCCAGCAGCTTAAAGCCGTGGCAGGACTCCTACAATGAGCAGTTCTTC
CDR3aa: CASSLKPWQDSYNEQFF

d_gene: .
v_gene: TRBV9
abundance: once
j_gene: TRBJ1-1
CDR3nt: TGTGCCAGCAGCGCAGGACAGAAGAACACTGAAGCTTTCTTT
CDR3aa: CASSAGQKNTEAFF

d_gene: TRBD1
v_gene: TRBV27
abundance: once
j_gene: TRBJ2-7
CDR3nt: TGTGCCAGCAGCACCCGGGGACAGGCCTACGAGCAGTACTTC
CDR3aa: CASSTRGQAYEQYF

d_gene: TRBD1
v_gene: TRBV7-8
abundance: .
j_gene: TRBJ2-7
CDR3nt: TGTGCCAGCAGGGGGACAGGGTTCTACGAGCAGTACTTC
CDR3aa: CASRGTGFYEQYF

d_gene: .
v_gene: TRBV7-6
abundance: .
j_gene: TRBJ1-6
CDR3nt: TGTGCCAGCAGCTTATTGAGCCGGGATTCACCCCTCCACTTT
CDR3aa: CASSLLSRDSPLHF

d_gene: .
v_gene: TRBV6-5
abundance: .
j_gene: TRBJ1-1
CDR3nt: TGTGCCAGCAGTTTCAGGAACACTGAAGCTTTCTTT
CDR3aa: CASSFRNTEAFF

d_gene: .
v_gene: TRBV15
abundance: .
j_gene: TRBJ2-7
CDR3nt: TGTGCCACCAGCAGAGATTTGTTTCCGGGGAGCTCCTACGAGCAGTACTTC
CDR3aa: CATSRDLFPGSSYEQYF

d_gene: .
v_gene: TRBV2
abundance: .
j_gene: TRBJ2-5
CDR3nt: TGTGCCAGCAGTGCGTTTAGACAAGAGACCCAGTACTTC
CDR3aa: CASSAFRQETQYF

d_gene: .
v_gene: TRBV4-1
abundance: .
j_gene: TRBJ1-2
CDR3nt: TGCGCCAGCAGCCAAGATAGGGACAAATTCTATGGCTACACCTTC
CDR3aa: CASSQDRDKFYGYTF

d_gene: .
v_gene: TRBV6-6
abundance: .
j_gene: TRBJ1-6
CDR3nt: TGTGCCAGCATCTTAGACATGACGAGGGATTCACCCCTCCACTTT
CDR3aa: CASILDMTRDSPLHF

d_gene: .
v_gene: TRBV28
abundance: .
j_gene: TRBJ1-5
CDR3nt: TGTGCCAGCAGTGCGATCCAGGGTGCAGGCAATCAGCCCCAGCATTTT
CDR3aa: CASSAIQGAGNQPQHF

d_gene: TRBD1
v_gene: TRBV7-9
abundance: .
j_gene: TRBJ2-7
CDR3nt: TGTGCCAGCAGGGGACAGGGGCTCGACGAGCAGTACTTC
CDR3aa: CASRGQGLDEQYF

d_gene: TRBD1
v_gene: TRBV9
abundance: few
j_gene: TRBJ1-1
CDR3nt: TGTGCCAGCAGCGTAGAGGCAGGGGGCGTGTTTAACACTGAAGCTTTCTTT
CDR3aa: CASSVEAGGVFNTEAFF

d_gene: TRBD1
v_gene: TRBV11-2
abundance: .
j_gene: TRBJ2-1
CDR3nt: TGTGCCAGCAGCTTCCCAGGACAGGGGAGGACTGAGCAGTTCTTC
CDR3aa: CASSFPGQGRTEQFF

d_gene: .
v_gene: TRBV7-9
abundance: once
j_gene: TRBJ2-4
CDR3nt: TGTGCCAGCAGCTTAACAGCAGACAGGTCCCCGTACTTC
CDR3aa: CASSLTADRSPYF

d_gene: TRBD1
v_gene: TRBV5-5
abundance: .
j_gene: TRBJ1-2
CDR3nt: TGTGCCAGCAGCCCTACAGGGGTAGGCTACACCTTC
CDR3aa: CASSPTGVGYTF

d_gene: TRBD1
v_gene: TRBV27
abundance: .
j_gene: TRBJ2-1
CDR3nt: TGTGCCACCGGACAGGGATTTTTCAATGAGCAGTTCTTC
CDR3aa: CATGQGFFNEQFF

d_gene: TRBD1
v_gene: TRBV7-9
abundance: .
j_gene: TRBJ2-2
CDR3nt: TGTGCCAGCAGCTCCGGGACAGGGGGCATCCGGGAGCTGTTTTTT
CDR3aa: CASSSGTGGIRELFF

d_gene: .
v_gene: TRBV7-8
abundance: .
j_gene: TRBJ2-5
CDR3nt: TGTGCCAGCAGTTTTGGAGGACGCGAACAAGAGACCCAGTACTTC
CDR3aa: CASSFGGREQETQYF

d_gene: .
v_gene: TRBV28
abundance: .
j_gene: TRBJ1-1
CDR3nt: TGTGCCAGCAGTCCGGCCCGGGATGAAGCTTTCTTT
CDR3aa: CASSPARDEAFF

d_gene: .
v_gene: TRBV21-1
abundance: .
j_gene: TRBJ2-7
CDR3nt: TGTGCCAGCGACGAAGGACAGGGGACATACGAGCAGTACTTC
CDR3aa: CASDEGQGTYEQYF

d_gene: .
v_gene: TRBV6-5
abundance: few
j_gene: TRBJ1-2
CDR3nt: TGTGCCACCACACTACTCGTGGGAGGATACTATGGCTACACCTTC
CDR3aa: CATTLLVGGYYGYTF

d_gene: .
v_gene: TRBV5-1
abundance: few
j_gene: TRBJ2-1
CDR3nt: TGCGCCAGCAGCTTAGCGGAGACCAATGAGCAGTTCTTC
CDR3aa: CASSLAETNEQFF

d_gene: .
v_gene: TRBV27
abundance: .
j_gene: TRBJ2-4
CDR3nt: TGTGCCAGCAGTTTACCCCCCTATGACCGGGGAGACATTCAGTACTTC
CDR3aa: CASSLPPYDRGDIQYF

d_gene: .
v_gene: TRBV28
abundance: .
j_gene: TRBJ1-1
CDR3nt: TGTGCCAGCAATAGGGACATGAACACTGAAGCTTTCTTT
CDR3aa: CASNRDMNTEAFF

d_gene: TRBD1
v_gene: TRBV11-2
abundance: .
j_gene: TRBJ2-2
CDR3nt: TGTGCCAGCAGCTTAGTGACAGGGACGATCGGGGAGCTGTTTTTT
CDR3aa: CASSLVTGTIGELFF

d_gene: TRBD1
v_gene: TRBV28
abundance: .
j_gene: TRBJ2-7
CDR3nt: TGTGCCAGCAGTACACAGGGGATCCCCGACGAGCAGTACTTC
CDR3aa: CASSTQGIPDEQYF

d_gene: .
v_gene: TRBV5-5
abundance: once
j_gene: TRBJ1-4
CDR3nt: TGTGCCAGCAGCCTTCGGACAGAGACGACAACTAATGAAAAACTGTTTTTT
CDR3aa: CASSLRTETTTNEKLFF

d_gene: TRBD2
v_gene: TRBV6-5
abundance: .
j_gene: TRBJ2-1
CDR3nt: TGTGCCAGCAGTGTGGTAGCGGGGGGCTACAATGAGCAGTTCTTC
CDR3aa: CASSVVAGGYNEQFF